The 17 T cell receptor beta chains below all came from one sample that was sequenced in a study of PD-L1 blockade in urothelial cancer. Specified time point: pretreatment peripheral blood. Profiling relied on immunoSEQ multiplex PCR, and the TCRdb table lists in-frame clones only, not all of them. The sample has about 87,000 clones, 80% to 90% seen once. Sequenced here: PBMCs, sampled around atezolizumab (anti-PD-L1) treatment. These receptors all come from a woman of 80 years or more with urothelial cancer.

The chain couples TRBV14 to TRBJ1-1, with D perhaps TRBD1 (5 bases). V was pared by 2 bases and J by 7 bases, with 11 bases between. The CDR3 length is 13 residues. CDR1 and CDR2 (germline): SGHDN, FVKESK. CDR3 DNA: TGTGCCAGCAGCCAACGGGGGGAATTTGAAGCTTTCTTT. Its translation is CASSQRGEFEAFF.

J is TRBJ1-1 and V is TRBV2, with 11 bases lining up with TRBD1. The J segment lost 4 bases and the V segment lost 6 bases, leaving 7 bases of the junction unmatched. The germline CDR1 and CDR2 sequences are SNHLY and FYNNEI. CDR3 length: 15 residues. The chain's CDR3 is CASRGQGVGSTEAFF. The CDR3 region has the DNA TGTGCCAGCAGGGGACAGGGGGTTGGTAGCACTGAAGCTTTCTTT.

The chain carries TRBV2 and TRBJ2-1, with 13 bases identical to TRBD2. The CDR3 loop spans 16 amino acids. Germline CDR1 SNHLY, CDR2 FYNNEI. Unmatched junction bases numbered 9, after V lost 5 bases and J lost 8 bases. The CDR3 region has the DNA TGTGCCAGCAGTAACGGACTAGCGGGAGCTTGGGATGAGCAGTTCTTC. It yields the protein CASSNGLAGAWDEQFF.

The CDR3 region is CASSLGQGVLEQYF. In DNA, the CDR3 is TGCGCCAGCAGCTTGGGGCAGGGTGTTCTCGAGCAGTACTTC. The V call is TRBV5-1, the J call TRBJ2-7; D may be TRBD1 (5 bases). Germline assignment: CDR1 SGHRS and CDR2 YFSETQ. Trimming stripped 0 bases from V and 6 bases from J, with 13 bases between. CDR3 length: 14 amino acids.

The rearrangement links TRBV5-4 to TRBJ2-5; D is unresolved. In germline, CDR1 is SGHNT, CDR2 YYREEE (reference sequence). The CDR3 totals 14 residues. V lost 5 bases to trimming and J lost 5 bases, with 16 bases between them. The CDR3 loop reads CASSQVIEHETQYF. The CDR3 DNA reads TGTGCCAGCAGTCAGGTCATCGAGCACGAGACCCAGTACTTC.

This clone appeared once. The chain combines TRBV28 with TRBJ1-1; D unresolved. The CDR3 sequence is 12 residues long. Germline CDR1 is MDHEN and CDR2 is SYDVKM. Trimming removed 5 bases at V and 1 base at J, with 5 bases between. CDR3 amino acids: CASSLRNTEAFF. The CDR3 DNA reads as TGTGCCAGCAGTCTAAGGAACACTGAAGCTTTCTTT.

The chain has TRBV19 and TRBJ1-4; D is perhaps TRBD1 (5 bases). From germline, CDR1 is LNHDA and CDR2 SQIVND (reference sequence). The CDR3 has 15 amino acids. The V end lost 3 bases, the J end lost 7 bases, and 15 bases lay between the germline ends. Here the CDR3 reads CASSMGGSAGEKLFF. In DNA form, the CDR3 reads TGTGCCAGTAGTATGGGGGGATCTGCGGGTGAAAAACTGTTTTTT.

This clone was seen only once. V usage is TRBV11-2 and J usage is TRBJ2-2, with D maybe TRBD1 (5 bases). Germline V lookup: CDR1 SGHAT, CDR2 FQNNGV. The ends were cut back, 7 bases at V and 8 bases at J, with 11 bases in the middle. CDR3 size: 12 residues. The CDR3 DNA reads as TGTGCCAGCAATAAGGGGCCGGGGGAGCTGTTTTTT. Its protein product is CASNKGPGELFF.

The CDR3 coding sequence is TGTGCCAGCAGCAAAGGGGGGGTGAACACTGAAGCTTTCTTT. This codes for CASSKGGVNTEAFF. V is TRBV9 and J is TRBJ1-1, with D maybe TRBD1 (6 bases). CDR1 is SGDLS, CDR2 YYNGEE, per germline. The CDR3 consists of 14 residues. Trimming pared 4 bases from V and 0 bases from J, leaving 10 bases between.

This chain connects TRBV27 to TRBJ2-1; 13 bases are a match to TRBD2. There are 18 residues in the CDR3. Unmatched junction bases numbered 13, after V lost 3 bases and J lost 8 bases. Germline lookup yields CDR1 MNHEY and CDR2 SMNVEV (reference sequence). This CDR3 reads CASSFRRATSGRYDEQFF. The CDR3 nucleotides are TGTGCCAGCAGTTTCCGCAGGGCGACTAGCGGGAGGTACGATGAGCAGTTCTTC.

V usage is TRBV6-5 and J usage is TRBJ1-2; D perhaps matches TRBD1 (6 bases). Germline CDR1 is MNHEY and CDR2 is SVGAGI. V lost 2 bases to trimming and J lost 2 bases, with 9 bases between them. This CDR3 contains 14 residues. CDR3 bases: TGTGCCAGCAGTTACAGTCAGGGGAACTATGGCTACACCTTC. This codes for CASSYSQGNYGYTF.

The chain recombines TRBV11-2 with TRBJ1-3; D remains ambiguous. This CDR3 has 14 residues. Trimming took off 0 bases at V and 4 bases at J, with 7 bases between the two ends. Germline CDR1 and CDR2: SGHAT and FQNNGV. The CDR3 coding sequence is TGTGCCAGCAGCTTAGATTGGCAGGGAAACACCATATATTTT. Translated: CASSLDWQGNTIYF.

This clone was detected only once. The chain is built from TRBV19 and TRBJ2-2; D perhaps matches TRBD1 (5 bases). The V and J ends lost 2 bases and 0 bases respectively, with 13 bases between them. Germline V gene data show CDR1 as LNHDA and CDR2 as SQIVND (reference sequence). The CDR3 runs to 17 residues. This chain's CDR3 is CASSIRAQGANTGELFF. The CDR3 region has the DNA TGTGCCAGTAGTATAAGGGCCCAGGGCGCGAACACCGGGGAGCTGTTTTTT.

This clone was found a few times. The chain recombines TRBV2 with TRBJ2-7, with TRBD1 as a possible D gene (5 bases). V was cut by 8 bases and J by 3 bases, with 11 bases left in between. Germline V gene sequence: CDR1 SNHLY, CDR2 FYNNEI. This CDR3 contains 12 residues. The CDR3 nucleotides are TGTGCCAGCCTAGGGGCCCACTACGAGCAGTACTTC. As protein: CASLGAHYEQYF.

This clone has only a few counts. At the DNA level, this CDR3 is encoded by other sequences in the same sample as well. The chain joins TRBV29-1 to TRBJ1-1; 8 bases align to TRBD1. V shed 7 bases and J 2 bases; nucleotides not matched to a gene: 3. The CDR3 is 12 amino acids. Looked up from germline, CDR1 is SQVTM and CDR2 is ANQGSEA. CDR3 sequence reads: CSAGQGNTEAFF. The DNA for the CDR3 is TGCAGCGCCGGACAGGGTAACACTGAAGCTTTCTTT.

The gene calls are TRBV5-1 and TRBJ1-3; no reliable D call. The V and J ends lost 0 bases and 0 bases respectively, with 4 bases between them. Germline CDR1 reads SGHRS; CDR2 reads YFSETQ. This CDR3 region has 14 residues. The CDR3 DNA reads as TGCGCCAGCAGCTTGGGCAGCTCTGGAAACACCATATATTTT. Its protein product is CASSLGSSGNTIYF.

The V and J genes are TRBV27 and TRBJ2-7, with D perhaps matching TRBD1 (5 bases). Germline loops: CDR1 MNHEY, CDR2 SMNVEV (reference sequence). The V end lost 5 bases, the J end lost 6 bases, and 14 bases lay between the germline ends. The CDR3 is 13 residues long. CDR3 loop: CASSTGPRLEQYF. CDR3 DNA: TGTGCCAGCAGTACAGGCCCACGCCTCGAGCAGTACTTC.